A selection of T cell receptor beta chains follows, all from one sample in a study of neurological immune-mediated disorders. In TCRdb, the 5' RACE reads were re-called with MiXCR into one record per CDR3 protein. The table has 66,000 or so distinct CDR3 sequences, approximately 5.2% seen once. Sequenced material: PBMCs. Receptor source: a woman aged 25 to 39 with multiple sclerosis. Both conserved end residues are trimmed from each CDR3.

J	V	CDR3
TRBJ1-1	TRBV3-1	ASSQEYQFIPTGLNTEAF
TRBJ1-6	TRBV15	ATSRDQIINSPLN
TRBJ1-2	TRBV20-1	SAPTTGGVHGYT
TRBJ2-6	TRBV14	ASSGDGTGANVLT
TRBJ1-1	TRBV20-1	SARQTGADTEAF
TRBJ1-5	TRBV20-1	SAATGQSSNQPQN
TRBJ1-6	TRBV30	AWRAATYNSPLH
TRBJ2-1	TRBV20-1	SAPTPTSGGFNEQF
TRBJ2-1	TRBV7-3	ASSQGTSGRRF
TRBJ2-2	TRBV7-8	ASSDRDRGLPGELF
TRBJ2-7	TRBV12-3/TRBV12-4	ASSLEGSSYEQY
TRBJ1-1	TRBV25-1	ATLDRVNTEAF
TRBJ2-7	TRBV12-3/TRBV12-4	ASSLSAGAGEQY
TRBJ2-1	TRBV20-1	SARSPSGGVYEQF
TRBJ1-1	TRBV6-5	ASSAPQGGKETEAF
TRBJ1-4	TRBV3-1	ASSQDLQTGSNEKLF
TRBJ1-5	TRBV20-1	SAREGPIHQPQH
TRBJ1-2	TRBV5-1	ASSLSKGSIYGYT
TRBJ1-1	TRBV7-2	ASSFPPQGRNTEAF
TRBJ1-5	TRBV20-1	SASEGGQPQH
TRBJ1-1	TRBV3-1	ASVGKMGTEAF
TRBJ2-5	TRBV18	ASSPTRGQETQY
TRBJ1-4	TRBV12-3/TRBV12-4	ASSLGGGLEKLF
TRBJ2-3	TRBV3-1	ASSQEIRESTDTQY
TRBJ1-1	TRBV5-1	ASSSGTGSAEAF
TRBJ1-3	TRBV9	ASSDRSSGNTIY
TRBJ1-2	TRBV12-3/TRBV12-4	ASRADTNYGYT
TRBJ2-1	TRBV10-3	AIRVTDEQF
TRBJ2-7	TRBV20-1	SGNGLAGSSYEQY
TRBJ2-1	TRBV9	ASSVESVRNEQF
TRBJ1-5	TRBV15	ATSSGTNQPQH
TRBJ2-7	TRBV20-1	SARPGIAYEQY
TRBJ2-1	TRBV9	ASSVGLGTSGYNEQF
TRBJ2-3	TRBV20-1	SARFQAGGNTQY
TRBJ2-1	TRBV12-3/TRBV12-4	ASSQTNEQF
TRBJ2-2	TRBV7-2	ASSLLRIGTLRNTGELF
TRBJ1-6	TRBV4-2	ASSQAQGNSPLN
TRBJ2-7	TRBV20-1	SAWTSGGTYSYEQY